The 27 T cell receptor beta chains listed next were all sequenced from one sample in a study of T-cell reconstitution after alpha-beta-depleted transplantation in children. Construction of the TCRbeta library involved unique molecular identifiers. MiXCR, applied by TCRdb to the PCR reads, yields one record per CDR3 protein. The sample holds over 200,000 distinct CDR3 sequences, 7% to 9% seen once. The input for sequencing was PBMCs, mostly from graft donor cells, taken 360 days after TCRalphabeta/CD19-depleted stem cell transplant. The source of these receptors is a male patient aged 2 to 9 who had a stem cell transplant for acute myeloid leukemia, so the T cells may come from the graft donor.

This clonotype showed up just a few times. The chain couples TRBV7-8 to TRBJ2-1; perhaps TRBD2 as D (6 bases). V lost 5 bases, J lost 8 bases, and 16 bases lay in between. Germline V gives CDR1 SGHVS, CDR2 FQNEAQ. The CDR3 is 14 residues long. The CDR3 sequence is CASSAQAAGDEQFF. The DNA for the CDR3 is TGTGCCAGCAGCGCACAGGCAGCGGGCGATGAGCAGTTCTTC.

This clonotype has a handful of counts. The chain employs TRBV29-1 and TRBJ1-2; 11 bases are a match to TRBD1. Germline assignment: CDR1 SQVTM and CDR2 ANQGSEA. V lost 4 bases to trimming and J lost 4 bases; unmatched junction nucleotides: 2. The CDR3 has 13 amino acids. As DNA, the CDR3 is TGCAGCGTTGGGGACAGGGGGATCTATGGCTACACCTTC. Its protein product is CSVGDRGIYGYTF.

This clonotype was detected only a few times. The CDR3 here is CASTSLAGGFGQPQHF. CDR3 nucleotide sequence: TGTGCCAGCACCTCCCTTGCGGGGGGCTTTGGCCAGCCCCAGCATTTT. J is TRBJ1-5 and V is TRBV12-3 or TRBV12-4; D might be TRBD1 (6 bases). This CDR3 has 16 amino acids. Trimming shortened V by 7 bases and J by 7 bases, and 23 bases separated the two germline ends.

This clonotype was detected ten times or more. The genes are TRBV4-1 and TRBJ2-7; D possibly corresponds to TRBD1 (6 bases). The germline gives CDR1 MGHRA, CDR2 YSYEKL. The CDR3 has 15 residues. The V and J ends lost 3 bases and 5 bases respectively, with 17 bases between them. CDR3 in DNA: TGCGCCAGCAGCCAGTGTTTGGGGGCCGTGAACGAGCAGTACGTC. Encoded protein: CASSQCLGAVNEQYV.

The J gene is TRBJ2-5, the V gene TRBV7-2; D call uncertain. The V end was cut by 0 bases, the J end by 1 base, with 12 bases between. This CDR3 comprises 16 residues. CDR1 and CDR2 (germline): SGHTA, FQGNSA. The CDR3 loop is CASSLANLGPQETQYF. The CDR3 DNA sequence: TGTGCCAGCAGCTTAGCCAACCTGGGCCCCCAAGAGACCCAGTACTTC.

This clonotype was seen ten or more times. The CDR3 region has the DNA TGTGCCAGCAGCTTGAGCGGGCGGACAGATACGCAGTATTTT. Its protein is CASSLSGRTDTQYF. The chain is built from TRBV5-6 and TRBJ2-3; possible D gene TRBD2, 6 bases. This CDR3 spans 14 amino acids. Germline lookup yields CDR1 SGHDT and CDR2 YYEEEE. Trimming stripped 1 base from V and 3 bases from J, with 9 bases between.

This clonotype turned up a few times. The chain couples TRBV5-1 to TRBJ2-7, with 9 positions matching TRBD1. CDR1 and CDR2 from the germline V gene are SGHRS and YFSETQ. V lost 4 bases, J lost 4 bases, and 6 bases stayed unmatched. This CDR3 has 14 amino acids. CDR3 bases: TGCGCCAGCAGCCCCTCGGGACAGGGTTACGAGCAGTACTTC. It yields the protein CASSPSGQGYEQYF.

This rearrangement joins TRBV12-3 or TRBV12-4 to TRBJ2-1; TRBD2 matches at 13 bases. This CDR3 spans 14 amino acids. V lost 10 bases to trimming and J lost 2 bases; unmatched junction nucleotides: 2. The CDR3 loop is CATGLAGAYNEQFF. The CDR3 DNA sequence: TGTGCCACCGGACTAGCGGGAGCCTACAATGAGCAGTTCTTC.

This clonotype turned up a few times. The rearrangement uses TRBV30 and TRBJ2-1; D unclear. The CDR3 is made up of 10 amino acids. Germline V gene data show CDR1 as GTSNPN and CDR2 as SVGIG (reference sequence). The V end was cut by 3 bases, the J end by 7 bases, with 4 bases between. This chain's CDR3 is CAWRGNEQFF. Here the CDR3 DNA reads TGTGCCTGGAGAGGAAATGAGCAGTTCTTC.

This clonotype was seen at least ten times. The chain carries TRBV20-1 and TRBJ2-3; no reliable D call. The CDR3 is made up of 16 amino acids. Germline CDR1 DFQATT, CDR2 SNEGSKA (reference sequence). V lost 0 bases to trimming and J lost 0 bases, with 13 bases between them. The chain's CDR3 is CSARDHLRMSTDTQYF. The CDR3 coding sequence is TGCAGTGCTAGAGATCACCTACGGATGAGCACAGATACGCAGTATTTT.

With regard to this clonotype: This may be a read error: a much more frequent sequence differs by one nucleotide. The DNA of the CDR3 is TGTGCCAGCAGCGAAATCAGCCACGGGGAGCTGTTTTTT. As protein: CASSEISHGELFF. This chain uses TRBV25-1 with TRBJ2-2; no definite D call. The CDR3 loop spans 13 amino acids. Trimming took 6 bases from V and 7 from J, leaving 12 bases between them. Germline assignment: CDR1 MGHDK and CDR2 SYGVNS.

The V call is TRBV6-5, the J call TRBJ1-2; 7 bases line up with TRBD1. Germline V gene lookup returns CDR1 MNHEY and CDR2 SVGAGI. The trim removed 6 bases at V and 4 bases at J, leaving 11 bases unmatched. The CDR3 loop spans 15 amino acids. The CDR3 region has the DNA TGTGCCAGCAGCTACACCGGGACAGTTATCTATGGCTACACCTTC. It yields the protein CASSYTGTVIYGYTF.

This clonotype was recorded at least ten times. This sequence joins TRBV5-5 and TRBJ2-7, with D tentatively TRBD1 (5 bases). V lost 1 base, J lost 2 bases, and 10 bases lay in between. In germline, CDR1 is SGHKS, CDR2 YYEKEE (reference sequence). This CDR3 contains 14 residues. CDR3 coding DNA: TGTGCCAGCAGCTTGATCAGGGTGGCCTACGAGCAGTACTTC. Its protein is CASSLIRVAYEQYF. The full variable domain, its missing parts supplied by reference TRBV5-5 and TRBJ2-7, is DAGVTQSPTHLIKTRGQQVTLRCSPISGHKSVSWYQQVLGQGPQFIFQYYEKEERGRGNFPDRFSARQFPNYSSELNVNALLLGDSALYLCASSLIRVAYEQYFGPGTRLTVT.

This clonotype appeared many times. This chain connects TRBV27 to TRBJ2-1, with 9 bases lining up with TRBD2. This CDR3 region has 15 residues. Germline loops: CDR1 MNHEY, CDR2 SMNVEV (reference sequence). Unmatched junction bases numbered 4, after V lost 5 bases and J lost 2 bases. As DNA, the CDR3 is TGTGCCAGCAGTGGTAGCGGGGGTACCTACAATGAGCAGTTCTTC. It yields the protein CASSGSGGTYNEQFF.

This clonotype was seen at least ten times. One end of the junction varies from germline; a read error may be responsible. The chain is built from TRBV6-5 and TRBJ2-3; D unclear. This CDR3 region has 8 residues. Germline CDR1 reads MNHEY; CDR2 reads SVGAGI. For the CDR3, the DNA is TGTGCCAGCAGTTACCGGGATTTT. Its translation: CASSYRDF.

This clonotype occurred a few times. J is TRBJ2-3 and V is TRBV5-1; D is unresolved. The CDR3 has 14 amino acids. Trimming took 0 bases from V and 2 from J, leaving 7 bases between them. Germline V gene sequence: CDR1 SGHRS, CDR2 YFSETQ. This CDR3 reads CASSLGPLTDTQYF. The DNA of the CDR3 is TGCGCCAGCAGCTTGGGGCCGCTCACAGATACGCAGTATTTT.

This clonotype showed up many times. The chain links TRBV5-1 to TRBJ2-7, with 12 bases that match TRBD2. The germline V gene encodes CDR1 SGHRS and CDR2 YFSETQ. This CDR3 has 15 residues. Trimming took 4 bases from V and 1 from J; bases not matched to a gene: 3. Here the CDR3 reads CASSGLAGRSYEQYF. CDR3 in DNA: TGCGCCAGCAGCGGACTAGCGGGACGTTCCTACGAGCAGTACTTC.

There are many counts of this clonotype. This sequence joins TRBV20-1 and TRBJ2-5; 8 bases map to TRBD2. Germline V lookup: CDR1 DFQATT, CDR2 SNEGSKA (reference sequence). The CDR3 is 15 amino acids. With V trimmed by 4 bases and J by 3 bases, 10 bases remained unmatched. The CDR3 loop reads CSAMGRRGLEETQYF. The CDR3 nucleotides are TGCAGTGCTATGGGGAGACGGGGACTAGAAGAGACCCAGTACTTC.

This clonotype was detected many times. The rearrangement uses TRBV29-1 and TRBJ2-2, with D possibly matching TRBD1 (5 bases). V was pared by 4 bases and J by 0 bases, with 12 bases between. The CDR3 runs to 15 residues. Germline V gene lookup returns CDR1 SQVTM and CDR2 ANQGSEA. The CDR3 is CSVVTRGANTGELFF. CDR3 in DNA: TGCAGCGTTGTTACAAGGGGCGCGAACACCGGGGAGCTGTTTTTT.

This clonotype was seen ten or more times. J is TRBJ2-3 and V is TRBV6-5; 9 nucleotides align to TRBD2. The CDR3 sequence is 15 residues long. The germline V gene encodes CDR1 MNHEY and CDR2 SVGAGI. After removal of 2 bases from V and 3 bases from J, the junction contained 3 bases not matched to a gene. The CDR3 nucleotides are TGTGCCAGCAGTTACGGAGCGGGGGGAACAGATACGCAGTATTTT. It encodes CASSYGAGGTDTQYF.

This rearrangement joins TRBV10-3 to TRBJ2-7, with 7 bases identical to TRBD2. The CDR3 extends over 13 amino acids. Looked up from germline, CDR1 is ENHRY and CDR2 is SYGVKD. After removal of 0 bases from V and 9 bases from J, the junction contained 5 bases not matched to a gene. DNA of the CDR3: TGTGCCATCAGTGAGTCCCTCCAGCGGGGGCAGTACTTC. The encoded protein is CAISESLQRGQYF.

This clonotype was detected many times. V usage is TRBV12-3 or TRBV12-4 and J usage is TRBJ2-7; no clear D gene. The CDR3 has 15 amino acids. Trimming shortened V by 6 bases and J by 0 bases, and 15 bases separated the two germline ends. The CDR3 reads CASSPVGSTSYEQYF. CDR3 DNA sequence: TGTGCCAGCAGCCCCGTAGGGTCAACCTCCTACGAGCAGTACTTC.

Ten or more counts support this clonotype. V and J are TRBV24-1 and TRBJ2-1; no reliable D call. V lost 4 bases, J lost 6 bases, and 12 bases lay in between. The CDR3 is 14 residues long. Germline CDR1 and CDR2: KGHDR and SFDVKD. The CDR3 DNA is TGTGCCACCAGTGACCCCACGCGGATCAATGAGCAGTTCTTC. Its protein product is CATSDPTRINEQFF.

This clonotype was recorded many times. This chain uses TRBV20-1 with TRBJ1-3, with D possibly matching TRBD1 (5 bases). With 2 bases removed from V and 6 bases from J, the gap between germline ends came to 14 bases. Germline CDR1 reads DFQATT; CDR2 reads SNEGSKA (reference sequence). The CDR3 is 14 residues long. The CDR3 spells CSARSGADANTIYF. DNA for the CDR3: TGCAGTGCTAGATCCGGGGCAGACGCAAACACCATATATTTT.

This clonotype was recorded many times. The V call is TRBV5-1, the J call TRBJ1-6; TRBD1 is a possible D gene (5 bases). This CDR3 has 14 amino acids. The germline V gene encodes CDR1 SGHRS and CDR2 YFSETQ. The ends were cut back, 2 bases at V and 8 bases at J, with 11 bases in the middle. The DNA of the CDR3 is TGCGCCAGCAGCTTAGAGGGCAGGGATTCACCCCTCCACTTT. Residues: CASSLEGRDSPLHF.

The chain uses TRBV13 and TRBJ1-1; no clear D. Germline V gives CDR1 PRHDT, CDR2 FYEKMQ (reference sequence). CDR3 length: 11 residues. V lost 5 bases, J lost 3 bases, and 4 bases lay in between. The chain's CDR3 is CASSRDTEAFF. CDR3 DNA: TGTGCCAGCAGCAGGGACACTGAAGCTTTCTTT. Using reference TRBV13 and TRBJ1-1 for the parts outside the CDR3, the full variable domain is AAGVIQSPRHLIKEKRETATLKCYPIPRHDTVYWYQQGPGQDPQFLISFYEKMQSDKGSIPDRFSAQQFSDYHSELNMSSLELGDSALYFCASSRDTEAFFGQGTRLTVV.

The sample holds a few counts of this clonotype. This chain connects TRBV5-1 to TRBJ2-7, with TRBD1 as a possible D gene (7 bases). From germline, CDR1 is SGHRS and CDR2 YFSETQ. The CDR3 totals 17 residues. Trimming removed 4 bases at V and 0 bases at J, with 20 bases between. CDR3 amino acids: CASSLRGQRSTSYEQYF. The DNA for the CDR3 is TGCGCCAGCAGCCTGCGGGGACAGCGGTCTACCTCCTACGAGCAGTACTTC.